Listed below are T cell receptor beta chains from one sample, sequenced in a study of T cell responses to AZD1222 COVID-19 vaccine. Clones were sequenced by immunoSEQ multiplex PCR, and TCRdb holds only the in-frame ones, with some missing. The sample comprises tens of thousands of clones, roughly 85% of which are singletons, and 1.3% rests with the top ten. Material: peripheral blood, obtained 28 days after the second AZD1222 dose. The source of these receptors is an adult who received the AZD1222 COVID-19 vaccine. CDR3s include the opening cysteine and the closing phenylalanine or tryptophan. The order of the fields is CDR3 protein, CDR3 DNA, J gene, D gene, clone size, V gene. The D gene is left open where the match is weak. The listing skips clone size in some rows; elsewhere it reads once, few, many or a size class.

CASSLYGNHF | TGTGCCAGCAGTTTATACGGGAACCACTTT | TRBJ1-6 | - | - | TRBV27
CSVERGADEAFF | TGCAGCGTTGAAAGGGGGGCGGACGAAGCTTTCTTT | TRBJ1-1 | - | - | TRBV29-1
CASSPREGANEQYF | TGTGCCAGCTCACCAAGGGAGGGGGCCAACGAGCAGTACTTC | TRBJ2-7 | - | - | TRBV18
CATSDGLAGGNEQFF | TGTGCCACCAGTGACGGACTAGCGGGAGGTAATGAGCAGTTCTTC | TRBJ2-1 | TRBD2 | once | TRBV24-1
CASSQGQGSGETQYF | TGTGCCAGCAGTCAAGGACAGGGGAGTGGAGAGACCCAGTACTTC | TRBJ2-5 | TRBD1 | - | TRBV5-8
CASSIRDRPNTGELFF | TGCGCCAGCAGCATCCGGGACAGGCCGAACACCGGGGAGCTGTTTTTT | TRBJ2-2 | TRBD1 | - | TRBV5-1
CASSQSPGGLYEQYF | TGCGCCAGCAGTCAATCCCCAGGGGGACTCTACGAGCAGTACTTC | TRBJ2-7 | - | - | TRBV23-1
CASSFQGGNYGYTF | TGTGCCAGCAGCTTTCAGGGTGGTAACTATGGCTACACCTTC | TRBJ1-2 | - | - | TRBV11-2
CASSIRQGQPQHF | TGTGCCAGCAGTATTCGTCAGGGTCAGCCCCAGCATTTT | TRBJ1-5 | - | - | TRBV28
CAWRTRGLEAFF | TGTGCCTGGAGGACCAGGGGACTTGAAGCTTTCTTT | TRBJ1-1 | - | - | TRBV30
CASSNTGELFF | TGTGCCAGCTCTAACACCGGGGAGCTGTTTTTT | TRBJ2-2 | - | - | TRBV18
CSVESNEGAFF | TGCAGCGTTGAATCAAACGAGGGGGCTTTCTTT | TRBJ1-1 | - | - | TRBV29-1
CASSFVTGPSPTGELFF | TGTGCCAGCAGCTTTGTCACCGGACCGTCGCCCACCGGGGAGCTGTTTTTT | TRBJ2-2 | - | - | TRBV7-9
CASSLADNGELFF | TGCGCCAGCAGCTTAGCGGACAACGGGGAGCTGTTTTTT | TRBJ2-2 | - | once | TRBV5-1
CASSGTSGFNEQFF | TGTGCCAGTAGTGGGACTAGCGGGTTTAATGAGCAGTTCTTC | TRBJ2-1 | TRBD2 | - | TRBV19
CASSIWEQANTGELFF | TGTGCCAGTAGTATTTGGGAGCAGGCTAACACCGGGGAGCTGTTTTTT | TRBJ2-2 | - | - | TRBV19
CASSSPGTGTGELFF | TGTGCCAGTAGTAGTCCCGGGACAGGGACCGGGGAGCTGTTTTTT | TRBJ2-2 | TRBD1 | - | TRBV19
CASSSDRGNQPQHF | TGTGCCAGCAGTTCGGACAGGGGGAATCAGCCCCAGCATTTT | TRBJ1-5 | TRBD1 | few | TRBV6-5
CASSLASGPLYNEQFF | TGCGCCAGCAGCTTGGCCAGCGGTCCCCTCTACAATGAGCAGTTCTTC | TRBJ2-1 | - | - | TRBV5-1
CASSYSIGRGNTEAFF | TGTGCCAGCAGTTACTCGATTGGTAGGGGGAACACTGAAGCTTTCTTT | TRBJ1-1 | - | - | TRBV6-5
CASIGRGSEAFF | TGTGCCAGCATTGGTCGGGGGTCCGAAGCTTTCTTT | TRBJ1-1 | - | - | TRBV2
CASSDSELGELFF | TGTGCCAGCAGTGACAGTGAGCTCGGGGAGCTGTTTTTT | TRBJ2-2 | - | - | TRBV6-1
CASSTDAGTRRVVEKLFF | TGTGCCAGTAGTACAGACGCCGGGACGAGACGAGTGGTTGAAAAACTGTTTTTT | TRBJ1-4 | - | - | TRBV19
CASSHYFRLGQAMNTEAFF | TGTGCCAGCAGCCATTACTTTAGGCTGGGACAGGCGATGAACACTGAAGCTTTCTTT | TRBJ1-1 | TRBD1 | - | TRBV3-1/TRBV3-2
CASSLGAGTGNTIYF | TGTGCCAGCAGCTTAGGAGCAGGGACCGGAAACACCATATATTTT | TRBJ1-3 | - | few | TRBV7-2
CASSLQGTNEKLFF | TGTGCCAGCAGTCTACAGGGGACTAATGAAAAACTGTTTTTT | TRBJ1-4 | TRBD1 | - | TRBV6-6
CASSIENPQTSRGINQPQHF | TGTGCCAGTAGTATAGAAAACCCCCAAACGTCCAGGGGAATCAATCAGCCCCAGCATTTT | TRBJ1-5 | - | - | TRBV19
CATSRGADYGYTF | TGTGCCACCAGCAGGGGGGCCGACTATGGCTACACCTTC | TRBJ1-2 | - | - | TRBV15
CASSDETEAFF | TGTGCCAGCAGTGACGAGACTGAAGCTTTCTTT | TRBJ1-1 | - | - | TRBV6-1
CASSSTGDYGYTF | TGCGCCAGCAGTTCAACAGGGGACTATGGCTACACCTTC | TRBJ1-2 | TRBD1 | - | TRBV10-2
CASSVTSTDTQYF | TGTGCCAGCAGTGTCACTAGCACAGATACGCAGTATTTT | TRBJ2-3 | - | - | TRBV2
CASSYGRQGNTIYF | TGTGCCAGCAGTTACGGTCGTCAGGGAAACACCATATATTTT | TRBJ1-3 | - | - | TRBV6-5
CASSLGTGMNEKLFF | TGTGCCAGCAGCTTAGGGACAGGGATGAATGAAAAACTGTTTTTT | TRBJ1-4 | TRBD1 | - | TRBV7-6
CASSQAAGATNEKLFF | TGTGCCAGCAGCCAGGCCGCCGGGGCAACTAATGAAAAACTGTTTTTT | TRBJ1-4 | - | - | TRBV4-2
CASSPTWNEQFF | TGTGCCAGCAGTCCAACATGGAATGAGCAGTTCTTC | TRBJ2-1 | - | - | TRBV6-2/TRBV6-3
CASSPLTSANNEQFF | TGTGCCAGCAGTCCTTTAACTAGCGCAAACAATGAGCAGTTCTTC | TRBJ2-1 | TRBD2 | once | TRBV14
CASSPGTSYNEQFF | TGTGCCAGCAGCCCCGGGACATCCTACAATGAGCAGTTCTTC | TRBJ2-1 | - | - | TRBV9
CASRDLRRNYGYTF | TGCGCCAGCAGGGACCTACGGCGGAACTATGGCTACACCTTC | TRBJ1-2 | - | - | TRBV10-2
CAISDLAGPATNEKLFF | TGTGCCATCAGTGACCTAGCCGGGCCAGCAACTAATGAAAAACTGTTTTTT | TRBJ1-4 | - | - | TRBV10-3
CASSLGPVDTQYF | TGTGCCAGCAGCTTGGGTCCGGTTGATACGCAGTATTTT | TRBJ2-3 | - | - | TRBV5-8
CASSYWGQGEVGYTF | TGTGCCAGCAGTTACTGGGGACAGGGCGAAGTGGGCTACACCTTC | TRBJ1-2 | TRBD1 | once | TRBV6-6
CASSLVWEGAYEQYF | TGTGCCAGCAGCTTAGTCTGGGAGGGAGCCTACGAGCAGTACTTC | TRBJ2-7 | TRBD2 | few | TRBV7-2
CASSLARGMAASQLEQYF | TGTGCCAGCAGCTTGGCACGGGGGATGGCAGCGAGCCAACTGGAGCAGTACTTC | TRBJ2-7 | - | - | TRBV7-2
CASSQAGSGSADTQYF | TGCGCCAGCAGCCAAGCAGGTAGCGGGAGTGCAGATACGCAGTATTTT | TRBJ2-3 | TRBD2 | - | TRBV4-3
CASRAGGYPGELFF | TGTGCCAGCCGAGCGGGAGGGTATCCCGGGGAGCTGTTTTTT | TRBJ2-2 | TRBD2 | - | TRBV13
CASSIGGVNYGYTF | TGTGCCAGTAGTATCGGAGGTGTTAACTATGGCTACACCTTC | TRBJ1-2 | - | - | TRBV19
CASRRTAPTNYGYTF | TGTGCCAGCAGACGGACGGCCCCCACTAACTATGGCTACACCTTC | TRBJ1-2 | - | - | TRBV5-6
CASSLGLSNQPQHF | TGTGCCAGCAGCCTGGGCCTTAGCAATCAGCCCCAGCATTTT | TRBJ1-5 | - | - | TRBV6-5
CASSLVQGAQGYTF | TGCGCCAGCAGTTTAGTTCAGGGGGCGCAAGGCTACACCTTC | TRBJ1-2 | TRBD1 | - | TRBV10-2
CASSKRDRVPYGYTF | TGTGCCAGCAGCAAACGGGACAGGGTCCCCTATGGCTACACCTTC | TRBJ1-2 | TRBD1 | - | TRBV3-1/TRBV3-2
CASSPFGGNTEAFF | TGCGCCAGCAGCCCCTTTGGCGGGAACACTGAAGCTTTCTTT | TRBJ1-1 | - | - | TRBV5-1
CASSPLRDRGNAFF | TGTGCCAGCAGCCCCCTAAGGGACAGAGGGAACGCTTTCTTT | TRBJ1-1 | TRBD1 | once | TRBV4-2
CASSTQGNTEAFF | TGTGCCAGCAGCACACAGGGAAACACTGAAGCTTTCTTT | TRBJ1-1 | - | - | TRBV11-2